The 27 T cell receptor beta chains listed next were all sequenced from one sample in a study of blood T cells in healthy people across ages. Together with a sample-barcoded 5' primer, a J-beta primer mix was included in a second PCR lasting about 7 to 11 cycles. Each CDR3 protein is one row after TCRdb ran MiXCR on the 5' RACE reads. The sample lists about a million distinct CDR3 sequences; 35% to 40% were seen once. Sequenced material: blood. Receptors were obtained from a man younger than 35 in good health.

The J gene is TRBJ1-1, the V gene TRBV6-5; 7 nucleotides match TRBD1. Trimming at V came to 6 bases and at J to 5 bases, leaving 6 bases not matched to a gene. Germline V gives CDR1 MNHEY, CDR2 SVGAGI. The CDR3 extends over 13 amino acids. The CDR3 bases are TGTGCCAGCAGATCCAGGGGGAGGACTGAAGCTTTCTTT. This codes for CASRSRGRTEAFF.

The chain employs TRBV25-1 and TRBJ2-3; 11 nucleotides align to TRBD2. CDR3 length equals 18 residues. V shed 1 base, J shed 1 base, and the junction held 7 bases outside the gene matches. Per the germline V gene, CDR1 is MGHDK and CDR2 is SYGVNS. CDR3 coding DNA: TGTGCCAGCAGTGAATCCCCCCTAGCGGGGGGCCGCACAGATACGCAGTATTTT. Residues: CASSESPLAGGRTDTQYF.

Remarks on this clonotype: Since a much larger clone is just one base distant, this may be a read error. This chain links TRBV29-1 with TRBJ2-1; TRBD2 matches at 7 bases. V trimming: 3 bases; J trimming: 3 bases; junction bases outside the gene matches: 5. The CDR3 has 14 amino acids. Germline values: CDR1 SQVTM, CDR2 ANQGSEA. The CDR3: CSVEAREGYNEQFF. For the CDR3, the DNA is TGCAGCGTTGAGGCCAGGGAGGGCTACAATGAGCAGTTCTTC.

The V and J genes are TRBV29-1 and TRBJ1-5; maybe TRBD1 (6 bases). This CDR3 has 13 amino acids. V lost 3 bases to trimming and J lost 6 bases, with 12 bases between them. Germline CDR1 SQVTM, CDR2 ANQGSEA. The CDR3 nucleotides are TGCAGCGTTGAGGTGGTAGGGGGTCAGCCCCAGCATTTT. It translates to CSVEVVGGQPQHF. Full variable domain (remainder filled in from reference TRBV29-1 and TRBJ1-5): SAVISQKPSRDICQRGTSLTIQCQVDSQVTMMFWYRQQPGQSLTLIATANQGSEATYESGFVIDKFPISRPNLTFSTLTVSNMSPEDSSIYLCSVEVVGGQPQHFGDGTRLSIL.

A word on this clonotype: An end of the junction differs from the germline gene, which may be a read error. The rearrangement links TRBV29-1 to TRBJ2-1; possibly TRBD1 or TRBD2 for D (5 bases each). The germline V gene has CDR1 SQVTM and CDR2 ANQGSEA. The CDR3 sequence is 11 residues long. The CDR3 region has the DNA TGCAGCGTTAGGGGAGTTAATGCGCAGTTCTTC. The encoded protein is CSVRGVNAQFF.

The chain joins TRBV7-8 to TRBJ2-5; 9 nucleotides line up with TRBD1. Germline lookup yields CDR1 SGHVS and CDR2 FQNEAQ. This CDR3 comprises 15 residues. V was clipped by 1 base and J by 5 bases; unmatched bases: 5. CDR3 protein: CASSLDRGRYETQYF. CDR3 nucleotide sequence: TGTGCCAGCAGCTTAGACAGGGGGCGTTACGAGACCCAGTACTTC.

The V call is TRBV2, the J call TRBJ1-2, with D perhaps matching TRBD1 (5 bases). The V end was cut by 4 bases, the J end by 7 bases, with 16 bases between. Germline V gene data show CDR1 as SNHLY and CDR2 as FYNNEI. The CDR3 spans 14 residues. The CDR3 bases are TGTGCCAGCAGTGGGCCGGGGGGTGCGCGTGGCTACACCTTC. Its protein product is CASSGPGGARGYTF. The whole variable domain, remainder taken from reference TRBV2 and TRBJ1-2, is EPEVTQTPSHQVTQMGQEVILRCVPISNHLYFYWYRQILGQKVEFLVSFYNNEISEKSEIFDDQFSVERPDGSNFTLKIRSTKLEDSAMYFCASSGPGGARGYTFGSGTRLTVV.

In regard to this clonotype: One end of the junction does not line up with germline, which may come from a read error. V gene TRBV20-1 combines with J gene TRBJ1-4; 9 nucleotides line up with TRBD1. This CDR3 comprises 15 residues. CDR1 and CDR2 (germline): DFQATT, SNEGSKA (reference sequence). The CDR3 sequence is CSARDAGTGNEKLIF. The CDR3, as DNA: TGCAGTGCTAGAGACGCCGGGACAGGGAATGAAAAACTGATTTTT.

The CDR3 coding sequence is TGTGCCAGCAGCTTAGTCGGGGTATGGGACACAGATACGCAGTATTTT. Amino acid sequence: CASSLVGVWDTDTQYF. This chain connects TRBV7-9 to TRBJ2-3, with D perhaps TRBD2 (5 bases). Germline V CDR1 and CDR2: SEHNR, FQNEAQ (reference sequence). This CDR3 contains 16 residues. Trimming cost V 1 base and J 2 bases, with 13 bases left between them.

Turning to this clonotype: The junction shows a germline mismatch at one end, possibly a read error. The rearrangement links TRBV5-1 to TRBJ1-2; the D gene is possibly TRBD1 (6 bases). This CDR3 has 15 amino acids. Germline CDR1 SGHRS, CDR2 YFSETQ. The chain's CDR3 is CASSFEDSQTYGHTF. DNA of the CDR3: TGCGCCAGCAGCTTCGAGGACAGCCAGACCTATGGCCACACCTTC.

Here the CDR3 DNA reads TGTGCCATCAGCGGGACAGACAATGAGCAGTTCTTC. Translating gives CAISGTDNEQFF. The chain links TRBV10-3 to TRBJ2-1; 7 nucleotides agree with TRBD1. V lost 6 bases and J lost 5; bases outside the gene matches: 1. The CDR3 covers 12 residues. Germline assignment: CDR1 ENHRY and CDR2 SYGVKD.

This sequence joins TRBV10-3 and TRBJ1-2; D is possibly TRBD1 (5 bases). From germline, CDR1 is ENHRY and CDR2 SYGVKD. This CDR3 has 14 amino acids. Trimming left V 7 bases short and J 3 bases short, with 15 bases between. Here the CDR3 reads CAINESPGYYGYTF. CDR3 bases: TGTGCCATCAACGAGTCACCAGGGTACTATGGCTACACCTTC.

This rearrangement joins TRBV20-1 to TRBJ1-2; tentatively, D is TRBD1 (5 bases). The V gene lost 5 bases and the J gene lost 2 bases, with 15 bases spanning the gap. CDR3 length: 14 amino acids. Germline V gene data show CDR1 as DFQATT and CDR2 as SNEGSKA (reference sequence). The CDR3 sequence is CSAPAGGGNYGYTF. The CDR3 bases are TGCAGTGCTCCCGCTGGGGGGGGAAACTATGGCTACACCTTC.

The CDR3 DNA follows: TGTGCCACTTCGGCGAGAACCTACGAGCAGTACTTC. Translating gives CATSARTYEQYF. The gene calls are TRBV6-2 or TRBV6-3 and TRBJ2-7, with D unresolved. Between the trimmed V and J ends, which lost 10 bases and 2 bases, there was a span of 12 bases. Germline CDR1 and CDR2: MNHEY and SVGEGT. The CDR3 length is 12 residues.

The CDR3 DNA reads as TGTGCCAGCAGACAAAAACAGGCCTACGAGCAGTACTTC. It encodes CASRQKQAYEQYF. The chain joins TRBV6-6 to TRBJ2-7, with D maybe TRBD1 (5 bases). Germline CDR1 is MNHNY and CDR2 is SVGAGI (reference sequence). The CDR3 contains 13 residues. Trimming stripped 6 bases from V and 2 bases from J, with 11 bases between.

The V and J genes are TRBV12-3 or TRBV12-4 and TRBJ2-3, with D perhaps given as TRBD1 or TRBD2 (5 bases each). V gave up 7 bases and J gave up 6 bases, with 17 bases separating them. The CDR3 extends over 14 amino acids. The CDR3 reads CASTEGAGSDTQYF. The CDR3 DNA is TGTGCCAGCACCGAAGGGGCGGGTTCGGATACGCAGTATTTT.

This clonotype has ten or more counts. The gene calls are TRBV28 and TRBJ1-4, with 9 bases identical to TRBD1. The CDR3 loop spans 15 amino acids. Germline CDR1 is MDHEN and CDR2 is SYDVKM. Trimming removed 5 bases from V and 11 bases from J; junction bases left unmatched: 12. The DNA for the CDR3 is TGTGCCAGCAGTGCCGCAGGACAGGGGCCTCCGAAACTGTTTTTT. It specifies CASSAAGQGPPKLFF.

The V gene is TRBV5-5, the J gene TRBJ2-2; weak D call: TRBD1 (6 bases). Germline-derived CDR1 and CDR2 are SGHKS and YYEKEE (reference sequence). The CDR3 is 18 residues long. The germline V and J ends were trimmed by 4 bases and 6 bases, with 25 bases remaining between them. The CDR3 spells CASSADRLGATFPGELFF. CDR3 coding DNA: TGTGCCAGCAGCGCTGACAGGTTGGGTGCGACGTTTCCCGGGGAGCTGTTTTTT.

This clonotype was found once. The chain carries TRBV9 and TRBJ1-2; tentatively, D is TRBD1 (5 bases). CDR1 and CDR2 from the germline V gene are SGDLS and YYNGEE. V was pared by 2 bases and J by 8 bases, with 19 bases between. The CDR3 sequence is 15 residues long. This chain's CDR3 is CASSVSGKPFGGYTF. Written as DNA, the CDR3 is TGTGCCAGCAGCGTTTCAGGGAAGCCCTTCGGAGGCTACACCTTC.

CDR3 nucleotide sequence: TGTGCCAGCAAGTCTACCGGGGGGGGGCTGAGCGGGGAGCTGTTTTTT. Its translation: CASKSTGGGLSGELFF. J is TRBJ2-2 and V is TRBV27; 8 positions match TRBD2. The junction had 14 bases not matched to a gene; V was cut back by 7 bases and J by 7 bases. Germline CDR1 is MNHEY and CDR2 is SMNVEV (reference sequence). This CDR3 has 16 amino acids.

This clonotype was observed a handful of times. The chain couples TRBV30 to TRBJ1-2; D gene unclear. This CDR3 is built from 13 residues. CDR1 is GTSNPN, CDR2 SVGIG, per germline (reference sequence). V was cut by 6 bases and J by 5 bases, with 16 bases left in between. This chain's CDR3 is CACKLDGTYGYTF. As DNA, the CDR3 is TGTGCCTGCAAACTCGACGGAACGTATGGCTACACCTTC.

This clonotype was observed a few times. The J gene is TRBJ2-5, the V gene TRBV12-3 or TRBV12-4, with D uncertain. The CDR3 length is 13 residues. The V gene lost 3 bases and the J gene lost 0 bases, with 5 bases spanning the gap. CDR3 sequence reads: CASSLFDQETQYF. CDR3 sequence (DNA): TGTGCCAGCAGTTTGTTTGACCAAGAGACCCAGTACTTC.

This clonotype was observed a few times. The chain is built from TRBV14 and TRBJ2-5; D not resolved. The closer fit of TRBJ2-7 to the DNA end suggests the J call may be wrong. The CDR3 is 15 amino acids. Germline V gives CDR1 SGHDN, CDR2 FVKESK. Written as DNA, the CDR3 is TGTGCCAGCAGCCAAGAGGGCAGTAAAAGCGACGAGCAGTACTTC. Amino acids: CASSQEGSKSDEQYF.

This clonotype was seen a handful of times. The rearrangement uses TRBV20-1 and TRBJ1-2; D call uncertain. V was clipped by 1 base and J by 5 bases, with 8 bases between them. This CDR3 is built from 12 residues. Germline assignment: CDR1 DFQATT and CDR2 SNEGSKA (reference sequence). The CDR3 protein is CSARAAPYGYTF. CDR3 nucleotide sequence: TGCAGTGCTAGAGCTGCGCCTTATGGCTACACCTTC.

The chain uses TRBV5-1 and TRBJ1-1, with D possibly TRBD1 on 6 matching bases. Germline V lookup: CDR1 SGHRS, CDR2 YFSETQ. The length of the CDR3 is 16 residues. The V gene lost 1 base and the J gene lost 3 bases, with 16 bases spanning the gap. The CDR3 region is CASSLQFRGADTEAFF. The CDR3 bases are TGCGCCAGCAGCTTGCAATTCCGGGGGGCTGACACTGAAGCTTTCTTT.

This rearrangement joins TRBV7-2 to TRBJ2-3; either TRBD1 or TRBD2 may fit D (5 bases each). The V end lost 1 base, the J end lost 3 bases, and 14 bases lay between the germline ends. Germline V gives CDR1 SGHTA, CDR2 FQGNSA. The CDR3 covers 16 residues. CDR3 nucleotide sequence: TGTGCCAGCAGCTTAGGGGTGGGGACCGAGACAGATACGCAGTATTTT. This codes for CASSLGVGTETDTQYF.

The CDR3 DNA is TGTGCCAGCAGCGAACGACAGGGAACGCAGTATTTT. Protein: CASSERQGTQYF. The V and J genes are TRBV6-2 or TRBV6-3 and TRBJ2-3, with 7 bases that match TRBD1. J gave up 9 bases and V 6 bases, and 6 bases lay outside the gene matches. Per germline, CDR1 MNHEY and CDR2 SVGEGT. The CDR3 is 12 amino acids.